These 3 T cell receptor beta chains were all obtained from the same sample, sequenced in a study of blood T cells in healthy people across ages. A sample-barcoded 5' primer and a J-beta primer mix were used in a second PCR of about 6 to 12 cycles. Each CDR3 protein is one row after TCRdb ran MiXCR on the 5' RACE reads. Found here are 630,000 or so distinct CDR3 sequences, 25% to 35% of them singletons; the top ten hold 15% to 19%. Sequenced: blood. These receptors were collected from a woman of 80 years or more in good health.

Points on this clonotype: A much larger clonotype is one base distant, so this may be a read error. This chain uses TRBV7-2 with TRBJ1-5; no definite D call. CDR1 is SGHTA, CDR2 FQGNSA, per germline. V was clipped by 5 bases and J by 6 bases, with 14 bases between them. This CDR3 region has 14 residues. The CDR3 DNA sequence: TGTGCCAGCAGCCTGGCTGACGGAGGTCAGCCCCAGCATTTT. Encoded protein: CASSLADGGQPQHF.

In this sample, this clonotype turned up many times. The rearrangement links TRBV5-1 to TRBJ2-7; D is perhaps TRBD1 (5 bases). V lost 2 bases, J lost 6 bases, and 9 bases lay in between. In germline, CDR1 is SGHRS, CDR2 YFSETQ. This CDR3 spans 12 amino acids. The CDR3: CASSFRGSEQYF. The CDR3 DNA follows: TGCGCCAGCAGCTTTAGGGGAAGCGAGCAGTACTTC.

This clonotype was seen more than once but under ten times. CDR3 in DNA: TGTGCCAGTCACGCAGAATCGAACACCGGGGAGCTGTTTTTT. Its protein product is CASHAESNTGELFF. The chain carries TRBV2 and TRBJ2-2; D gene uncertain. The germline V gene has CDR1 SNHLY and CDR2 FYNNEI. The CDR3 spans 14 residues. The V end lost 9 bases, the J end lost 0 bases, and 11 bases lay between the germline ends.